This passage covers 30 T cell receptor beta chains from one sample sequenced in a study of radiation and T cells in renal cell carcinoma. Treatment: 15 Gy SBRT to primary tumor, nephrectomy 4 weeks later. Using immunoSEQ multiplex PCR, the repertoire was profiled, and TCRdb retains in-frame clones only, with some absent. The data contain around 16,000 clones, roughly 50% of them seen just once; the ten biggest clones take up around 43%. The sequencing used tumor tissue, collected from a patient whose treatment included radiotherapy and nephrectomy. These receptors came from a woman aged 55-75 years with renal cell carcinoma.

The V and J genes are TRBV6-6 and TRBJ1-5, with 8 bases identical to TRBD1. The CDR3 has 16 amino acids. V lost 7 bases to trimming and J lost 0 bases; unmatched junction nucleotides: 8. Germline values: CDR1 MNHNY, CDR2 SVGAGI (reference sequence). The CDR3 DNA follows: TGTGCCAGCACTACAGGAGGACAGGGTAGCAATCAGCCCCAGCATTTT. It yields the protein CASTTGGQGSNQPQHF.

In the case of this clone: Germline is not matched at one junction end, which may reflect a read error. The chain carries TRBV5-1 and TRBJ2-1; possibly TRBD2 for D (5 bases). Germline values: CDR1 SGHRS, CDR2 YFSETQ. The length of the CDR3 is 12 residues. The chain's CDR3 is CASSLLRDEQFF. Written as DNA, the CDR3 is TGTGCCAGCAGCTTGCTGAGGGATGAGCAGTTCTTC.

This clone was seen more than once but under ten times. Written as DNA, the CDR3 is TGTGCCATCAGGAGGGACAACTTAGACTACGAGCAGTACTTC. It translates to CAIRRDNLDYEQYF. This chain connects TRBV2 to TRBJ2-7; perhaps D is TRBD1 or TRBD2 (6 bases each). V lost 10 bases and J 3 bases, leaving 19 bases between the germline ends. The germline V gene has CDR1 SNHLY and CDR2 FYNNEI. The CDR3 totals 14 residues.

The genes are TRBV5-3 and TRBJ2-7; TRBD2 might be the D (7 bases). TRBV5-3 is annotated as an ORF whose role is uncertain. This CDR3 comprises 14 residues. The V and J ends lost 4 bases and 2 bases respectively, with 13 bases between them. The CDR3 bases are TGTGCCAGAAGCCGCGGGAGACAGGCCTACGAGCAGTACTTC. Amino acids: CARSRGRQAYEQYF.

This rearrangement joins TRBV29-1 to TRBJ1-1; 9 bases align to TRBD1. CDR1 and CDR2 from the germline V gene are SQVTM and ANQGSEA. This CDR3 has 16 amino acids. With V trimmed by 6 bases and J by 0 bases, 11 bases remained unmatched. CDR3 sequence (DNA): TGCAGCGTCGAACAGGGGGCAAGTTTCATGAACACTGAAGCTTTCTTT. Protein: CSVEQGASFMNTEAFF. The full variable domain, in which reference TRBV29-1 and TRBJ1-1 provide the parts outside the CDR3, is SAVISQKPSRDICQRGTSLTIQCQVDSQVTMMFWYRQQPGQSLTLIATANQGSEATYESGFVIDKFPISRPNLTFSTLTVSNMSPEDSSIYLCSVEQGASFMNTEAFFGQGTRLTVV.

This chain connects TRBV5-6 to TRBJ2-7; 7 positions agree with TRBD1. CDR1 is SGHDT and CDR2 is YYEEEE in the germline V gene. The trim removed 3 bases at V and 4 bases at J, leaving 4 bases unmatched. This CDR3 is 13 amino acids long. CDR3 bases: TGTGCCAGCAGCTCAGACAGGGTATACGAGCAGTACTTC. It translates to CASSSDRVYEQYF.

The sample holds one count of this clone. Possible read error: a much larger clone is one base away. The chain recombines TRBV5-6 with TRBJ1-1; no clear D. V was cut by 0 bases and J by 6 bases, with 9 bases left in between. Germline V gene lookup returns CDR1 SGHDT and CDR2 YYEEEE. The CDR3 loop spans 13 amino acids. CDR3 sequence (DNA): TGTGCCAGCAGCTTGGTAGGGAGCCCTGAAGCTTTCTTT. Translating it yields CASSLVGSPEAFF.

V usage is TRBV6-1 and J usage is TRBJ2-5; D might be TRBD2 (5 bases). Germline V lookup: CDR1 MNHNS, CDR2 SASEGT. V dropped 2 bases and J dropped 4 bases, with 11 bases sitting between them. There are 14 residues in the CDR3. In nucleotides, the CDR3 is TGTGCCAGCAGTGAACCCGGGATCGGAGAGACCCAGTACTTC. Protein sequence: CASSEPGIGETQYF.

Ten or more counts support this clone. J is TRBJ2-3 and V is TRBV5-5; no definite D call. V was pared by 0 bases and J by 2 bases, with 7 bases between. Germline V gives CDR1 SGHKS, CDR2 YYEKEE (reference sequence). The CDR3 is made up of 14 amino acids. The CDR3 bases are TGTGCCAGCAGCTTGGAACGGTACACAGATACGCAGTATTTT. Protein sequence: CASSLERYTDTQYF.

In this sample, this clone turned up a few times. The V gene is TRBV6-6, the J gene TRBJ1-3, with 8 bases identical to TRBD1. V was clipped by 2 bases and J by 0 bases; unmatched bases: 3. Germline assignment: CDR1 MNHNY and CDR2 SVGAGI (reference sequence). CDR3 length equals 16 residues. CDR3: CASSYRTGNSGNTIYF. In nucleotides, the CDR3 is TGTGCCAGCAGTTACCGGACAGGGAACTCTGGAAACACCATATATTTT.

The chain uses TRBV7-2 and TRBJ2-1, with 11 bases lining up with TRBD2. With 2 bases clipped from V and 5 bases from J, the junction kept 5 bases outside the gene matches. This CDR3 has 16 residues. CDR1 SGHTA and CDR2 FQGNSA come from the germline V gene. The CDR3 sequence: CASSLSLAGGNNEQFF. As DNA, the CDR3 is TGTGCCAGCAGCTTATCCCTAGCGGGGGGAAACAATGAGCAGTTCTTC.

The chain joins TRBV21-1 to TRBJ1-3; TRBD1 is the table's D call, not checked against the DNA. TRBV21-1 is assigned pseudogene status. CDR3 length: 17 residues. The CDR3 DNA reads TGTGCCAGCAGCAAAGAGGGACAGGGCAACTCTGGAAACACCATATATTTT. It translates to CASSKEGQGNSGNTIYF.

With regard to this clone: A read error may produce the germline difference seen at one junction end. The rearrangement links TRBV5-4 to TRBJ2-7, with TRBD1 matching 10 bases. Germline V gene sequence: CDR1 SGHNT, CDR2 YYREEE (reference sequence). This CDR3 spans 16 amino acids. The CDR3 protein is CASSQRLDRGFYEQYF. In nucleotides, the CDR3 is TGCGCCAGCAGCCAACGACTGGACAGGGGGTTCTACGAGCAGTACTTC.

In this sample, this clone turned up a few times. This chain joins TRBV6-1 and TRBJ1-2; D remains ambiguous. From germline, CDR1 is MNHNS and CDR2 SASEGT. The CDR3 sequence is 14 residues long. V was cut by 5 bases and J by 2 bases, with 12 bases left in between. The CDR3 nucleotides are TGTGCCAGCAGTCAAGGACTGGGAAACTATGGCTACACCTTC. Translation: CASSQGLGNYGYTF.

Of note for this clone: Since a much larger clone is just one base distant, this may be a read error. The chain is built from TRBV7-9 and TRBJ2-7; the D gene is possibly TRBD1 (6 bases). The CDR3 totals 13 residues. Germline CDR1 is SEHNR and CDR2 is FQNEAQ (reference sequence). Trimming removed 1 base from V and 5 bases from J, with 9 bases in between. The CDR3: CASSLGYRDEQYF. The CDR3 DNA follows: TGTGCCAGCAGCTTAGGGTACAGGGACGAGCAGTACTTC.

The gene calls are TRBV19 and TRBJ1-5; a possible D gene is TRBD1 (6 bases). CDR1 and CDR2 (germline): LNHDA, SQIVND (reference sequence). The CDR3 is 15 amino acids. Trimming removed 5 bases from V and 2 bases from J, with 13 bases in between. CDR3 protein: CASSDSRGGNQPQHF. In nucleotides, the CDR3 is TGTGCCAGTAGTGACTCCAGGGGCGGCAATCAGCCCCAGCATTTT.

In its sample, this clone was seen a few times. CDR3 protein: CASSETWGPGEAFF. CDR3 DNA sequence: TGTGCCAGCAGTGAAACGTGGGGGCCGGGTGAAGCTTTCTTT. The J gene is TRBJ1-1, the V gene TRBV2; a possible D gene is TRBD1 (6 bases). The CDR3 totals 14 residues. Germline-derived CDR1 and CDR2 are SNHLY and FYNNEI. V lost 2 bases and J lost 7, with 14 bases in between. Drawing the rest from reference TRBV2 and TRBJ1-1, the complete variable domain is EPEVTQTPSHQVTQMGQEVILRCVPISNHLYFYWYRQILGQKVEFLVSFYNNEISEKSEIFDDQFSVERPDGSNFTLKIRSTKLEDSAMYFCASSETWGPGEAFFGQGTRLTVV.

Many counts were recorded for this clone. The DNA of the CDR3 is TGCAGCGTTATTCTAGCCAAGAGCTCCTATAATTCACCCCTCCACTTT. Amino acids: CSVILAKSSYNSPLHF. The chain recombines TRBV29-1 with TRBJ1-6, with D unclear. This CDR3 is 16 amino acids long. In germline, CDR1 is SQVTM, CDR2 ANQGSEA. The ends were cut back, 5 bases at V and 0 bases at J, with 14 bases in the middle.

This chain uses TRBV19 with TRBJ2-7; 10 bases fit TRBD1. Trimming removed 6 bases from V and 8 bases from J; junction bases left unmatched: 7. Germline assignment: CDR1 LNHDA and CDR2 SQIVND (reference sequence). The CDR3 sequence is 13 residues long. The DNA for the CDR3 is TGTGCCAGTAGCCCGACAGGGGGCGTCCAGCAGTACTTC. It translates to CASSPTGGVQQYF.

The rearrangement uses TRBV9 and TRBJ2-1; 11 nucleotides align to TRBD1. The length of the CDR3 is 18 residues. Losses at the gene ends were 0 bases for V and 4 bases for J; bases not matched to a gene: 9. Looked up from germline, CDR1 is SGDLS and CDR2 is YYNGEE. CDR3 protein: CASSVVGGGQGAYNEQFF. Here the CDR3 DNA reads TGTGCCAGCAGCGTAGTCGGAGGCGGACAGGGGGCATACAATGAGCAGTTCTTC.

This CDR3 reads CASSIKVGADTQYF. The DNA of the CDR3 is TGTGCCAGTAGTATAAAGGTCGGAGCAGATACGCAGTATTTT. The rearrangement links TRBV19 to TRBJ2-3, with D uncertain. The V gene's germline CDR1 is LNHDA and CDR2 SQIVND (reference sequence). V lost 2 bases and J lost 4, with 10 bases in between. The CDR3 length is 14 residues. The entire variable domain, with the rest obtained from reference TRBV19 and TRBJ2-3, is as follows: DGGITQSPKYLFRKEGQNVTLSCEQNLNHDAMYWYRQDPGQGLRLIYYSQIVNDFQKGDIAEGYSVSREKKESFPLTVTSAQKNPTAFYLCASSIKVGADTQYFGPGTRLTVL.

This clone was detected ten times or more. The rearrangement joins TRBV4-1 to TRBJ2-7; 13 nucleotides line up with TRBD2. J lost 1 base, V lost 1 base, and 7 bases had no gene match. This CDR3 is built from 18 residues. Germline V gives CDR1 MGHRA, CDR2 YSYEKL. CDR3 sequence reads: CASSQGYPTSGRSYEQYF. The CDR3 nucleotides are TGCGCCAGCAGCCAAGGATACCCGACTAGCGGGAGGTCCTACGAGCAGTACTTC.

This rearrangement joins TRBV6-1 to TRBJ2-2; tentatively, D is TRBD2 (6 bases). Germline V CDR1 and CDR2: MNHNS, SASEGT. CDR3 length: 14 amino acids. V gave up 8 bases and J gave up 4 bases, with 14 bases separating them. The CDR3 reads CASRTTPGTGELFF. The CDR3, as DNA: TGTGCCAGCCGGACTACCCCGGGCACCGGGGAGCTGTTTTTT.

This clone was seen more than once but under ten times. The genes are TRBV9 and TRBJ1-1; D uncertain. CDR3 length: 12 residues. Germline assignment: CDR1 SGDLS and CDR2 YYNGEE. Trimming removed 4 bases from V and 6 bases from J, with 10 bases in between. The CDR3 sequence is CASSPGQAEAFF. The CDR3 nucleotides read TGTGCCAGCAGCCCAGGCCAAGCTGAAGCTTTCTTT.

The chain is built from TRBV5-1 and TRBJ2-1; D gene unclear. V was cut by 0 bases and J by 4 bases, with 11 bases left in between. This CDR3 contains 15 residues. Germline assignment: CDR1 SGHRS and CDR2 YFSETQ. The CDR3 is CASSLEGSRYNEQFF. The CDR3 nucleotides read TGCGCCAGCAGCTTGGAAGGTAGCAGATACAATGAGCAGTTCTTC.

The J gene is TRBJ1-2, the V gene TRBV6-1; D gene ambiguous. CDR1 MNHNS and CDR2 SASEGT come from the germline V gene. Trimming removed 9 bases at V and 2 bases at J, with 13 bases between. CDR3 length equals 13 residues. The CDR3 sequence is CASFLDGNYGYTF. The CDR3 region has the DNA TGTGCCAGTTTTTTGGACGGCAACTATGGCTACACCTTC.

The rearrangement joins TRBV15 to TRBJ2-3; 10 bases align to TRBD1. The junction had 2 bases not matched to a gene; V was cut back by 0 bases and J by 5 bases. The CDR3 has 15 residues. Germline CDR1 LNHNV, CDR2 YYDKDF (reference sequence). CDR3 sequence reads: CATSRDGQGGDTQYF. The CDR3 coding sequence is TGTGCCACCAGCAGAGATGGACAGGGGGGAGATACGCAGTATTTT.

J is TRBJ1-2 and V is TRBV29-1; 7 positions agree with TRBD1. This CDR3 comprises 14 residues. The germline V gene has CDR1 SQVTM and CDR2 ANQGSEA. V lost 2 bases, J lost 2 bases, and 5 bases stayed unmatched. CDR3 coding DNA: TGCAGCGTTGAAAAACTGGGACAGAACTATGGCTACACCTTC. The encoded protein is CSVEKLGQNYGYTF.

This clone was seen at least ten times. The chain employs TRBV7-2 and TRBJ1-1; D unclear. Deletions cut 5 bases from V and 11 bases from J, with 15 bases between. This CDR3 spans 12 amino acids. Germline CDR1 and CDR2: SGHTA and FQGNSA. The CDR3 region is CASSVSRMVAFF. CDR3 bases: TGTGCCAGCAGCGTGTCCCGAATGGTTGCTTTCTTT.

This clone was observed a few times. The CDR3 sequence is CASSLGLDIPTSTEAFF. CDR3 DNA sequence: TGCGCCAGCAGCTTGGGTCTCGACATACCTACTTCCACTGAAGCTTTCTTT. The gene calls are TRBV5-1 and TRBJ1-1; D uncertain. The CDR3 consists of 17 residues. Per germline, CDR1 SGHRS and CDR2 YFSETQ. Trimming took 0 bases from V and 4 from J, leaving 19 bases between them.